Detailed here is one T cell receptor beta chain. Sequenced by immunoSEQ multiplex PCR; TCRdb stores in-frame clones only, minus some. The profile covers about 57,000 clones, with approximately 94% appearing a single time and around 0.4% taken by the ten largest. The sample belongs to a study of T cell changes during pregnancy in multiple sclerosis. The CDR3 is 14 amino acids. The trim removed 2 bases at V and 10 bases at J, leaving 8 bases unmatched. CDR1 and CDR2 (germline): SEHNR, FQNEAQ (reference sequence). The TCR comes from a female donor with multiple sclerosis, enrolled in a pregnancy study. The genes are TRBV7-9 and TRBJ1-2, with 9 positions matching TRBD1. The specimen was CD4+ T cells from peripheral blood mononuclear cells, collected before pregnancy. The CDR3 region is CASSLWDRASDYTF. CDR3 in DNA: TGTGCCAGCAGCTTATGGGACAGGGCCTCTGACTACACCTTC.